Listed below are T cell receptor beta chains from one sample, sequenced in a study of cytomegalovirus exposure and HLA in healthy donors. Clones were sequenced by immunoSEQ multiplex PCR, and TCRdb holds only the in-frame ones, with some missing. The sample has over 95,000 clones; 74% are singletons. Material for sequencing was PBMCs. The source is a woman aged 40 to 50 in good health and CMV-seropositive. The CDR3 runs from the conserved cysteine through the conserved F or W. The order of the fields is V gene, J gene, clone size, CDR3 length, CDR3 protein. Rows may omit the clone size; those that give it use once, few, many or a size class.

V: TRBV15
J: TRBJ2-3
size: -
length: 13
CDR3: CATSRPSTDTQYF

V: TRBV7-3
J: TRBJ2-3
size: -
length: 18
CDR3: CASSPTPSSGSGVGTQYF

V: TRBV4-1
J: TRBJ2-2
size: -
length: 13
CDR3: CASSLYNTGELFF

V: TRBV7-2
J: TRBJ2-1
size: -
length: 16
CDR3: CASSLASQRERNEQFF

V: TRBV7-2
J: TRBJ1-2
size: -
length: 14
CDR3: CASSLGGQNYGYTF

V: TRBV4-3
J: TRBJ1-2
size: -
length: 14
CDR3: CASSQVGTGSGYTF

V: TRBV7-9
J: TRBJ2-1
size: -
length: 15
CDR3: CASSLGSGGYNEQFF

V: TRBV7-9
J: TRBJ1-5
size: -
length: 12
CDR3: CSSSLDGRLQHF

V: TRBV30
J: TRBJ1-2
size: -
length: 12
CDR3: CAWSTGTYGYTF

V: TRBV7-2
J: TRBJ1-1
size: -
length: 16
CDR3: CASSRRGGVPNTEAFF

V: TRBV9
J: TRBJ2-3
size: few
length: 16
CDR3: CASSRGRGASTDTQYF

V: TRBV7-6
J: TRBJ1-2
size: -
length: 15
CDR3: CASSPSGGGVKGYTF

V: TRBV5-1
J: TRBJ2-3
size: -
length: 14
CDR3: CASGTRGDTDTQYF

V: TRBV10-1
J: TRBJ2-3
size: -
length: 13
CDR3: CASSERRGDTQYF

V: TRBV11-3
J: TRBJ1-1
size: -
length: 15
CDR3: CASSSRVQGATEAFF

V: TRBV6-6
J: -
size: -
length: 15
CDR3: CASSDPSGGAYEQYF

V: TRBV11-1
J: TRBJ2-1
size: -
length: 14
CDR3: CASSLSRESDEQFF

V: TRBV15
J: TRBJ2-7
size: -
length: 17
CDR3: CATSRAGGAGGAYEQYF

V: TRBV9
J: TRBJ2-7
size: -
length: 14
CDR3: CASSVEGVSYEQYF

V: TRBV30
J: TRBJ2-1
size: once
length: 19
CDR3: CAWSKGWGGLSSSYNEQFF

V: TRBV5-4
J: TRBJ1-1
size: -
length: 15
CDR3: CASSRQGGGNTEAFF

V: TRBV7-9
J: TRBJ2-1
size: -
length: 18
CDR3: CASSLVRTSGRAGNEQFF

V: TRBV11-3
J: TRBJ1-1
size: few
length: 12
CDR3: CASSTGQREAFF

V: TRBV6-6
J: TRBJ2-2
size: -
length: 16
CDR3: CASRQTGGKNTGELFF

V: TRBV6-6
J: TRBJ2-3
size: -
length: 15
CDR3: CASTGQGAMRDTQYF

V: TRBV5-1
J: TRBJ1-6
size: -
length: 13
CDR3: CASSLQVDSPLHF

V: TRBV7-3
J: TRBJ2-2
size: -
length: 16
CDR3: CASSLMGAGVTGELFF

V: TRBV29-1
J: TRBJ2-7
size: -
length: 14
CDR3: CSAIPDRGSYEQYF

V: TRBV5-4
J: TRBJ1-1
size: -
length: 14
CDR3: CASSLEAGVGEAFF

V: TRBV6-1
J: TRBJ1-4
size: -
length: 14
CDR3: CASTTGRTNEKLFF

V: TRBV9
J: TRBJ2-5
size: -
length: 16
CDR3: CASSDPSAGNLETQYF

V: TRBV7-8
J: -
size: -
length: 15
CDR3: CASSTERGAGAEQYF

V: TRBV9
J: TRBJ2-3
size: -
length: 16
CDR3: CASSPSSAGGQDTQYF

V: TRBV6-1
J: TRBJ2-3
size: -
length: 14
CDR3: CASRDISWADTQYF